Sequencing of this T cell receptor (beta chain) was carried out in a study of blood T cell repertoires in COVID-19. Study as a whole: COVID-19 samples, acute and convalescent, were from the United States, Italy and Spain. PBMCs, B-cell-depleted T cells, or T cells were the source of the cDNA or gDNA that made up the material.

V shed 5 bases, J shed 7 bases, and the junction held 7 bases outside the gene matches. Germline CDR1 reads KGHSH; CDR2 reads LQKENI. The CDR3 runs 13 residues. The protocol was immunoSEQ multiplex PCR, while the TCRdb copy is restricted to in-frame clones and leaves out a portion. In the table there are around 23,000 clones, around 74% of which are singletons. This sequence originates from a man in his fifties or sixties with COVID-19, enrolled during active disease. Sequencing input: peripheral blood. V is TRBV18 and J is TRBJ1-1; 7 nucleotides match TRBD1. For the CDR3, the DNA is TGTGCCAGCTCATTCACCGGGACAGATGAAGCTTTCTTT. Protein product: CASSFTGTDEAFF.